The 28 T cell receptor beta chains below come from one sample, sequenced in a study of cytotoxic CD8 clonotypes in ibrutinib-treated CLL. The repertoire was sequenced with immunoSEQ multiplex PCR; TCRdb's copy has only in-frame clones and lacks some. The sample has roughly 250,000 clones, 70% seen once. The specimen was PBMCs, collected after 24 months of ibrutinib treatment. The receptor source for this set is a human donor with chronic lymphocytic leukemia.

This clone has a handful of counts. The gene calls are TRBV2 and TRBJ2-5, with D uncertain. Germline values: CDR1 SNHLY, CDR2 FYNNEI. Trimming took 7 bases from V and 3 from J, leaving 18 bases between them. The CDR3 consists of 15 residues. CDR3 DNA sequence: TGTGCCAGCATTTACTCCCCGTTACCTGAAGAGACCCAGTACTTC. It yields the protein CASIYSPLPEETQYF.

J is TRBJ1-2 and V is TRBV28; 12 bases are shared with TRBD1. With V trimmed by 10 bases and J by 8 bases, 17 bases remained unmatched. The CDR3 covers 16 residues. Germline values: CDR1 MDHEN, CDR2 SYDVKM. Here the CDR3 reads CATNSGTGGFQWGYTF. The CDR3 coding sequence is TGTGCCACCAACTCCGGGACAGGGGGCTTCCAGTGGGGCTACACCTTC.

This clone occurred a few times. The rearrangement joins TRBV28 to TRBJ2-5, with a possible D match to TRBD2 (6 bases). Looked up from germline, CDR1 is MDHEN and CDR2 is SYDVKM. The length of the CDR3 is 16 residues. Deletions cut 8 bases from V and 5 bases from J, with 24 bases between. CDR3 in DNA: TGTGCCAGCGCCTTAATGGGGGGATATGGTCTTGAGACCCAGTACTTC. Protein sequence: CASALMGGYGLETQYF. The full variable domain, with the rest looked up from reference TRBV28 and TRBJ2-5, is DVKVTQSSRYLVKRTGEKVFLECVQDMDHENMFWYRQDPGLGLRLIYFSYDVKMKEKGDIPEGYSVSREKKERFSLILESASTNQTSMYLCASALMGGYGLETQYFGPGTRLLVL.

This rearrangement joins TRBV10-2 to TRBJ2-5; D may be TRBD1 (6 bases). This CDR3 contains 13 residues. The V gene lost 6 bases and the J gene lost 3 bases, with 11 bases spanning the gap. Germline CDR1 is WSHSY and CDR2 is SAAADI. CDR3 residues: CASSPGQKETQYF. The DNA of the CDR3 is TGCGCCAGCAGCCCCGGACAGAAAGAGACCCAGTACTTC.

The rearrangement joins TRBV5-1 to TRBJ2-1; 9 bases align to TRBD1. The CDR3 consists of 15 residues. Per the germline V gene, CDR1 is SGHRS and CDR2 is YFSETQ. V trimming: 4 bases; J trimming: 8 bases; junction bases outside the gene matches: 10. CDR3 sequence: CASSPGGQGLDEQFF. CDR3 in DNA: TGCGCCAGCAGCCCAGGGGGACAGGGTCTTGATGAGCAGTTCTTC.

The J gene is TRBJ1-5, the V gene TRBV19, with D possibly being TRBD1 (6 bases). Trimming removed 3 bases at V and 6 bases at J, with 15 bases between. CDR1 is LNHDA and CDR2 is SQIVND in the germline V gene (reference sequence). The CDR3 runs to 15 residues. The CDR3 nucleotides are TGTGCCAGTAGTATTATTGGGGGCGCGTCTCAGCCCCAGCATTTT. It specifies CASSIIGGASQPQHF. Drawing the rest from reference TRBV19 and TRBJ1-5, the complete variable domain is DGGITQSPKYLFRKEGQNVTLSCEQNLNHDAMYWYRQDPGQGLRLIYYSQIVNDFQKGDIAEGYSVSREKKESFPLTVTSAQKNPTAFYLCASSIIGGASQPQHFGDGTRLSIL.

The sample holds a few counts of this clone. The gene calls are TRBV5-6 and TRBJ2-1; possibly TRBD2 for D (6 bases). CDR3 length equals 13 residues. Germline V CDR1 and CDR2: SGHDT, YYEEEE. The germline V and J ends were trimmed by 4 bases and 4 bases, with 9 bases remaining between them. The CDR3 sequence is CASSPGGYNEQFF. The CDR3 DNA reads as TGTGCCAGCAGCCCCGGGGGTTACAATGAGCAGTTCTTC.

The V call is TRBV18, the J call TRBJ1-2; 9 bases line up with TRBD1. The germline gives CDR1 KGHSH, CDR2 LQKENI. V lost 5 bases, J lost 5 bases, and 3 bases stayed unmatched. This CDR3 spans 13 amino acids. CDR3 sequence: CASSSGQGYGYTF. Here the CDR3 DNA reads TGTGCCAGCTCATCGGGACAGGGTTATGGCTACACCTTC.

This clone appeared a few times. The sample holds other DNA sequences that translate to the same CDR3. The gene calls are TRBV29-1 and TRBJ2-1; D not resolved. There are 11 residues in the CDR3. The V and J ends lost 4 bases and 4 bases respectively, with 5 bases between them. CDR1 SQVTM and CDR2 ANQGSEA come from the germline V gene. DNA for the CDR3: TGCAGCGTTGGCCCATACAATGAGCAGTTCTTC. It specifies CSVGPYNEQFF.

The chain combines TRBV6-5 with TRBJ2-1, with 12 bases identical to TRBD2. Per the germline V gene, CDR1 is MNHEY and CDR2 is SVGAGI. This CDR3 is 16 amino acids long. V was pared by 4 bases and J by 5 bases, with 6 bases of the junction left unmatched. CDR3 in amino acids: CASSSGLAGIHNEQFF. CDR3 coding DNA: TGTGCCAGCAGTTCGGGACTAGCGGGTATACACAATGAGCAGTTCTTC.

The chain carries TRBV28 and TRBJ2-1, with D possibly matching TRBD2 (5 bases). The V end lost 2 bases, the J end lost 2 bases, and 16 bases lay between the germline ends. In germline, CDR1 is MDHEN, CDR2 SYDVKM. CDR3 size: 17 residues. CDR3 loop: CASSLGSRERAYNEQFF. CDR3 nucleotide sequence: TGTGCCAGCAGTTTAGGTTCGAGGGAGAGGGCCTACAATGAGCAGTTCTTC.

The J gene is TRBJ2-1, the V gene TRBV27; 15 nucleotides line up with TRBD2. CDR1 is MNHEY and CDR2 is SMNVEV in the germline V gene (reference sequence). Germline trimming cut 6 bases from V and 10 bases from J; bases unmatched to any gene: 10. This CDR3 has 16 amino acids. As DNA, the CDR3 is TGTGCCAGCAGGTTTGAAATGGGACTAGCGGGAGGAGAGCAGTTCTTC. Protein product: CASRFEMGLAGGEQFF.

The rearrangement uses TRBV19 and TRBJ1-1; 11 bases agree with TRBD1. Trimming removed 4 bases from V and 5 bases from J; junction bases left unmatched: 15. Germline V gene data show CDR1 as LNHDA and CDR2 as SQIVND (reference sequence). The CDR3 loop spans 18 amino acids. The CDR3 region has the DNA TGTGCCAGTAGTAGCTCTTTCGGGACAGGGGGAGTTGGGACTGAAGCTTTCTTT. It is translated as CASSSSFGTGGVGTEAFF.

CDR3 in DNA: TGTGCCAGCAGCTTAGAAGGCCGCACAGATACGCAGTATTTT. This translates into CASSLEGRTDTQYF. The chain has TRBV7-2 and TRBJ2-3; D unresolved. Germline V gene sequence: CDR1 SGHTA, CDR2 FQGNSA. The V and J ends lost 1 base and 1 base respectively, with 6 bases between them. CDR3 length: 14 residues.

In this sample, this clone turned up a few times. The chain has TRBV27 and TRBJ2-5; D not resolved. The length of the CDR3 is 12 residues. V shed 6 bases and J shed 5 bases, with 10 bases lying between them. The germline gives CDR1 MNHEY, CDR2 SMNVEV (reference sequence). In DNA form, the CDR3 reads TGTGCCAGCAGCCACGGTGGGGAGACCCAGTACTTC. Its translation is CASSHGGETQYF.

The gene calls are TRBV30 and TRBJ2-7; D is perhaps TRBD1 (5 bases). V was shortened by 2 bases and J by 4 bases, with 12 bases between the two germline ends. The CDR3 has 13 residues. The germline V gene encodes CDR1 GTSNPN and CDR2 SVGIG (reference sequence). The CDR3 DNA sequence: TGTGCCTGGAGTTTGAGGACATCTTACGAGCAGTACTTC. Its protein is CAWSLRTSYEQYF.

This clone has a handful of counts. The V call is TRBV4-2, the J call TRBJ1-2; D might be TRBD1 (6 bases). V was shortened by 3 bases and J by 4 bases, with 21 bases between the two germline ends. Looked up from germline, CDR1 is LGHNA and CDR2 is YNFKEQ. CDR3 size: 17 residues. CDR3 loop: CASSQGIKDRHGYGYTF. The CDR3 DNA is TGTGCCAGCAGCCAGGGGATAAAAGACAGGCACGGCTATGGCTACACCTTC.

V is TRBV5-1 and J is TRBJ1-3; D is unresolved. CDR1 is SGHRS and CDR2 is YFSETQ in the germline V gene. V was shortened by 0 bases and J by 0 bases, with 10 bases between the two germline ends. This CDR3 comprises 16 residues. This chain's CDR3 is CASSLVGSASGNTIYF. The CDR3, as DNA: TGCGCCAGCAGCTTGGTAGGCTCAGCCTCTGGAAACACCATATATTTT.

The chain has TRBV6-1 and TRBJ1-1; 9 bases are a match to TRBD1. Germline loops: CDR1 MNHNS, CDR2 SASEGT. The CDR3 sequence is 17 residues long. The V segment lost 1 base and the J segment 0 bases; nucleotides outside the gene matches: 6. The chain's CDR3 is CASSEVVQGAVNTEAFF. In nucleotides, the CDR3 is TGTGCCAGCAGTGAAGTAGTACAGGGGGCCGTGAACACTGAAGCTTTCTTT.

This sequence joins TRBV13 and TRBJ1-1; D perhaps matches TRBD1 (5 bases). Germline V gene data show CDR1 as PRHDT and CDR2 as FYEKMQ (reference sequence). This CDR3 region has 12 residues. With 11 bases removed from V and 5 bases from J, the gap between germline ends came to 15 bases. CDR3: CAGNHEGTEAFF. The CDR3 nucleotides are TGTGCCGGAAACCATGAGGGGACTGAAGCTTTCTTT. The full variable domain, its missing parts supplied by reference TRBV13 and TRBJ1-1, is AAGVIQSPRHLIKEKRETATLKCYPIPRHDTVYWYQQGPGQDPQFLISFYEKMQSDKGSIPDRFSAQQFSDYHSELNMSSLELGDSALYFCAGNHEGTEAFFGQGTRLTVV.

This clone has only one observation. The V and J genes are TRBV7-2 and TRBJ2-7; the D call may be TRBD1 or TRBD2 (5 bases each). The CDR3 covers 15 residues. Per the germline V gene, CDR1 is SGHTA and CDR2 is FQGNSA. Trimming cost V 5 bases and J 3 bases, with 17 bases left between them. In DNA, the CDR3 is TGTGCCAGCAGCCAAAGTAGGGACCAAATCTACGAGCAGTACTTC. It specifies CASSQSRDQIYEQYF.

This clone was seen only a few times. The chain couples TRBV4-3 to TRBJ1-5; D possibly corresponds to TRBD1 (5 bases). The CDR3 has 15 amino acids. Trimming removed 0 bases from V and 9 bases from J, with 15 bases in between. Germline loops: CDR1 LGHNA, CDR2 YSLEER. CDR3 bases: TGCGCCAGCAGCCAAGATCTAAGGGGCCCGGGGCCCCAGCATTTT. Protein product: CASSQDLRGPGPQHF.

The CDR3 loop is CASSIGSSYNEQFF. In nucleotides, the CDR3 is TGTGCCAGTAGTATAGGGAGCTCCTACAATGAGCAGTTCTTC. The chain is built from TRBV19 and TRBJ2-1; no definite D call. The CDR3 extends over 14 amino acids. Germline CDR1 is LNHDA and CDR2 is SQIVND (reference sequence). The ends were cut back, 1 base at V and 0 bases at J, with 4 bases in the middle.

This clone was seen a handful of times. The chain combines TRBV6-5 with TRBJ2-7; 7 bases fit TRBD1. With 6 bases clipped from V and 2 bases from J, the junction kept 10 bases outside the gene matches. The CDR3 totals 15 residues. Germline V gene data show CDR1 as MNHEY and CDR2 as SVGAGI. The CDR3 sequence is CASSQDRIRAYEQYF. As DNA, the CDR3 is TGTGCCAGCAGCCAGGACAGGATTCGGGCCTACGAGCAGTACTTC.

V and J are TRBV2 and TRBJ2-5, with a tentative D call TRBD1 (6 bases). V was cut by 6 bases and J by 2 bases, with 16 bases left in between. In germline, CDR1 is SNHLY, CDR2 FYNNEI. The CDR3 sequence is 15 residues long. The CDR3 DNA reads TGTGCCAGCAGCCCACAGGGTGTAGGGCAAGAGACCCAGTACTTC. This gives the protein CASSPQGVGQETQYF. The complete variable domain, with remaining parts taken from reference TRBV2 and TRBJ2-5, reads EPEVTQTPSHQVTQMGQEVILRCVPISNHLYFYWYRQILGQKVEFLVSFYNNEISEKSEIFDDQFSVERPDGSNFTLKIRSTKLEDSAMYFCASSPQGVGQETQYFGPGTRLLVL.

The chain carries TRBV28 and TRBJ2-1; 12 bases are shared with TRBD2. The ends lost 6 bases at V and 7 bases at J; junction bases unmatched: 7. The CDR3 consists of 15 residues. Germline V CDR1 and CDR2: MDHEN, SYDVKM. This CDR3 is CASRSTSGSWNEQFF. CDR3 sequence (DNA): TGTGCCAGCAGATCGACTAGCGGGAGTTGGAATGAGCAGTTCTTC.

This chain's CDR3 is CASSLGGDGQELFF. The CDR3 nucleotides read TGTGCCAGCAGCTTAGGGGGAGACGGGCAGGAGCTGTTTTTT. V is TRBV7-9 and J is TRBJ2-2; the D gene is possibly TRBD2 (5 bases). The CDR3 is 14 amino acids. V lost 1 base, J lost 10 bases, and 13 bases lay in between. Germline CDR1 is SEHNR and CDR2 is FQNEAQ (reference sequence).

V is TRBV18 and J is TRBJ2-5; D possibly corresponds to TRBD1 (5 bases). This CDR3 has 13 residues. V gave up 5 bases and J gave up 5 bases, with 12 bases separating them. Looked up from germline, CDR1 is KGHSH and CDR2 is LQKENI. In DNA, the CDR3 is TGTGCCAGCTCAAATCAGGGTGACGAGACCCAGTACTTC. This encodes CASSNQGDETQYF.